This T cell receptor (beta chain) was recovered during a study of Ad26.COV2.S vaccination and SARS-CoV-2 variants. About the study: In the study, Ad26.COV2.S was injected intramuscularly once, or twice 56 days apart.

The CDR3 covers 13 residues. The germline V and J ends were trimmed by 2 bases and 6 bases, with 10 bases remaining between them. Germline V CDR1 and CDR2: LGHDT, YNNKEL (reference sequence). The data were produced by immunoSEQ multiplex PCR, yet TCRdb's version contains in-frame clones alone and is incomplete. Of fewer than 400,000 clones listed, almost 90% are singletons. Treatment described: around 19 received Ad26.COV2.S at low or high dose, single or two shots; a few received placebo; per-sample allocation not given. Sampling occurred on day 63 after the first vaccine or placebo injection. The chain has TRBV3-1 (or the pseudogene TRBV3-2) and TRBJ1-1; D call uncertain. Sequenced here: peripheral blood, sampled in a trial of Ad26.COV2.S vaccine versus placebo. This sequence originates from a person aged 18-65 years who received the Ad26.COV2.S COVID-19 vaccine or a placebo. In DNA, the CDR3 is TGTGCCAGCAGCCAATCATTTATGGCTGAAGCTTTCTTT. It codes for CASSQSFMAEAFF.